The clone carrying this T cell receptor (beta chain) showed up many times. The germline V and J ends were trimmed by 3 bases and 3 bases, with 12 bases remaining between them. This CDR3 spans 15 amino acids. CDR1 is SGHVS, CDR2 FQNEAQ, per germline. RNA transcripts were the template for amplifying TCR beta CDR3 regions. First-round RT-PCR targeting the TCR CDR3 was performed with the HTBI primer set. TCRdb reanalysed the multiplex PCR reads using MiXCR and keeps one entry per CDR3 protein. Altogether approximately 260,000 distinct CDR3 sequences are present, 13% to 15% being singletons, with the ten largest covering about 33%. This specimen belongs to a study of T cells in Graves' hyperthyroidism and ophthalmopathy.

This TCR was recovered from a woman in her forties or fifties with Graves' hyperthyroidism that later progressed to Graves' ophthalmopathy. The specimen sequenced was blood. This chain uses TRBV7-8 with TRBJ2-1, with D tentatively TRBD1 or TRBD2 (5 bases each). CDR3 region: CASSFGGGNYNEQFF. The CDR3 DNA sequence: TGTGCCAGCAGCTTTGGGGGTGGAAACTACAATGAGCAGTTCTTC. The complete variable domain, with remaining parts taken from reference TRBV7-8 and TRBJ2-1, reads GAGVSQSPRYKVAKRGQDVALRCDPISGHVSLFWYQQALGQGPEFLTYFQNEAQLDKSGLPSDRFFAERPEGSVSTLKIQRTQQEDSAVYLCASSFGGGNYNEQFFGPGTRLTVL.